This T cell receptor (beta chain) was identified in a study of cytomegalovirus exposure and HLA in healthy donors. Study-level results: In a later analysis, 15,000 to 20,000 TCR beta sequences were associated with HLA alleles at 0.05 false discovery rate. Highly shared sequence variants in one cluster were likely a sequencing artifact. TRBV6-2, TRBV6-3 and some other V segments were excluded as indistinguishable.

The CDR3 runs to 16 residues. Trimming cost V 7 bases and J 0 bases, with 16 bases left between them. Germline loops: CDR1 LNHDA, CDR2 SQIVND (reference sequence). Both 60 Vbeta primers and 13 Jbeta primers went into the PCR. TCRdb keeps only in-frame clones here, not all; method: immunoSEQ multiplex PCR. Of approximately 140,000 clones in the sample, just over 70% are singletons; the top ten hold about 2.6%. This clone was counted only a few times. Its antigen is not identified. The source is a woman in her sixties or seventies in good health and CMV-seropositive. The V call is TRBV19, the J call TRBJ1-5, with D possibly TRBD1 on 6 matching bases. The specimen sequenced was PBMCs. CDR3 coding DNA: TGTGCCAGTAATAGGGACACCCCCTATAGCAATCAGCCCCAGCATTTT. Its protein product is CASNRDTPYSNQPQHF.